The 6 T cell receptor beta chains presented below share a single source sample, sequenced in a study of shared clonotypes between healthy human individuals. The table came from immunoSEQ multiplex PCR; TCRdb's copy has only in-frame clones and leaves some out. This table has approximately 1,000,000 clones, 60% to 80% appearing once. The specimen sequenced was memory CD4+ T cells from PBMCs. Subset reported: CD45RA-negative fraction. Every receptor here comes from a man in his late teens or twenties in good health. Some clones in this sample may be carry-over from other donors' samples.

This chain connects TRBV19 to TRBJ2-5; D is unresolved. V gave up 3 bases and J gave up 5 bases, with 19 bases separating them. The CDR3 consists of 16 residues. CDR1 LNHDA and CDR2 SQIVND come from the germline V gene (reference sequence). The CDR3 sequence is CASSINGPVLGETQYF. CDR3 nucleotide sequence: TGTGCCAGTAGTATTAATGGACCAGTTCTTGGGGAGACCCAGTACTTC.

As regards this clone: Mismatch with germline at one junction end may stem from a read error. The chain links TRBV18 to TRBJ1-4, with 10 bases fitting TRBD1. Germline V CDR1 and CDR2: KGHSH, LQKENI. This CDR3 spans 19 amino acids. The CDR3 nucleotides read TGTGCCAGCTCCCCACCGGGACAGGGGATAACTGCAACTAATGAAAAACTGTTTTTT. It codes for CASSPPGQGITATNEKLFF.

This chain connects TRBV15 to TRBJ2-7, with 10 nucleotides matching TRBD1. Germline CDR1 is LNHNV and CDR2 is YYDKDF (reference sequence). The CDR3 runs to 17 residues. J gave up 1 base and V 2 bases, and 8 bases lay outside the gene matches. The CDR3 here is CATSRSAGTGVSYEQYF. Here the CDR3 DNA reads TGTGCCACCAGCAGATCAGCCGGGACAGGGGTTTCCTACGAGCAGTACTTC.

Written as DNA, the CDR3 is TGTGCCAGCACCCCTGGGACAGGGCATTACGAGCAGTACTTC. This codes for CASTPGTGHYEQYF. The rearrangement joins TRBV28 to TRBJ2-7; 9 bases map to TRBD1. CDR1 is MDHEN, CDR2 SYDVKM, per germline. The J segment lost 4 bases and the V segment lost 7 bases, leaving 8 bases of the junction unmatched. The length of the CDR3 is 14 residues.

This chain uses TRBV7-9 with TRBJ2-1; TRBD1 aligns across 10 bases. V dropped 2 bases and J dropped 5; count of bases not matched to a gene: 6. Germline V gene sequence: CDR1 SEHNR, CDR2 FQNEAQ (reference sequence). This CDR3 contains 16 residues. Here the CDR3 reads CASSLRGTGEDNEQFF. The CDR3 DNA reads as TGTGCCAGCAGCTTAAGAGGGACAGGGGAGGACAATGAGCAGTTCTTC.

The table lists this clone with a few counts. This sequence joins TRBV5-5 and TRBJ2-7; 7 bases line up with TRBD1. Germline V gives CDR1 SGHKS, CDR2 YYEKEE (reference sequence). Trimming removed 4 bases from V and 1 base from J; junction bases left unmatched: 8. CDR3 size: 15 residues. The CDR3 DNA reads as TGTGCCAGCAGCCCGCCCCCGGGACAGTCCTACGAGCAGTACTTC. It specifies CASSPPPGQSYEQYF.